This is a list of T cell receptor beta chains from one sample in a study of cytomegalovirus exposure and HLA in healthy donors. Produced via immunoSEQ multiplex PCR; TCRdb's table is partial and in-frame only. The table records roughly 170,000 clones, 70% to 85% of them present only once. The sequencing input was PBMCs. The receptor set was obtained from a girl aged 2 to 9 in good health and CMV-seropositive. The CDR3 runs from the conserved cysteine through the conserved F or W. D genes are given only for firm matches.

d_call j_call v_call cdr3_aa
. TRBJ2-7 TRBV9 CASSVVLGSPIYEQYF
TRBD2 TRBJ2-1 TRBV5-1 CASSSIQRGSGEQFF
TRBD1 TRBJ1-2 TRBV6-5 CASSAPGGSADGYTF
TRBD2 TRBJ2-1 TRBV2 CASSGGAFPMKFF
TRBD2 TRBJ2-1 TRBV28 CASILTSGRVNNEQFF
TRBD2 TRBJ2-3 TRBV9 CASSVDPSGRAQDTQYF
. TRBJ2-7 TRBV5-1 CASRGAGYEQYF
. TRBJ2-7 TRBV4-2 CASSHGSSYEQYF
. TRBJ1-5 TRBV9 CASSVAGRDQPQHF
. TRBJ2-1 TRBV9 CASSVEGDSYNEQFF
. TRBJ2-1 TRBV5-1 CASSRGGTALSGAYNEQFF
TRBD2 TRBJ2-7 TRBV27 CASSSLLAAPYEQYF
. TRBJ2-2 TRBV9 CGSGTSTGELFF
. TRBJ1-1 TRBV18 CASSPGDTEAFF
. TRBJ1-2 TRBV5-1 CASSLDRTNYGYTF
. TRBJ1-1 TRBV11-2 CASSSWDLGTEAFF
TRBD2 TRBJ2-2 TRBV11-2 CASSTKALTRGTGELFF
. TRBJ2-2 TRBV18 CASSPTIGQLNTGELFF
TRBD2 TRBJ2-1 TRBV28 CASSSPGLGYNEQFF
. TRBJ2-4 TRBV11-2 CASSLEGRGRDIQYF
. TRBJ1-1 TRBV29-1 CSVGTGGSTEAFF
TRBD1 TRBJ1-1 TRBV18 CASSPRQGPTEAFF
TRBD2 TRBJ2-5 TRBV2 CASTPSGGVQETQYF
TRBD1 TRBJ1-2 TRBV19 CASSGQGAHGYTF